One sample yielded the 21 T cell receptor beta chains listed below, sequenced in a study of regulatory T cells in long-lasting Graves disease. Time point here: newly diagnosed GD, antithyroid drugs for less than 3 months. PBMC-derived RNA was used for the TCR library. For TCR beta, libraries came from iRepertoire HTBI primers and Arm-PCR of CDR3 regions. TCRdb passed the multiplex PCR reads through MiXCR, listing each CDR3 protein once. The sample shows 300,000 to 400,000 distinct CDR3 sequences, 16% of them seen only once. These data also featured in a second study, about T cells in Graves' hyperthyroidism and ophthalmopathy.

The input for sequencing was peripheral blood mononuclear cells (PBMCs), taken at new diagnosis, from a patient treated with antithyroid drugs. The receptors originated from a middle-aged man with Graves disease.

This clonotype was recorded many times. The chain uses TRBV18 and TRBJ2-3; D not certain. V shed 2 bases and J shed 0 bases, with 9 bases lying between them. The CDR3 is made up of 15 amino acids. CDR1 and CDR2 (germline): KGHSH, LQKENI. In nucleotides, the CDR3 is TGTGCCAGCTCACCAATACTGGGAAGCACAGATACGCAGTATTTT. Its protein is CASSPILGSTDTQYF.

In its sample, this clonotype was seen many times. The CDR3 loop is CASQVWGARALDTQYF. The CDR3 DNA follows: TGTGCCAGCCAAGTTTGGGGGGCGCGGGCCTTAGATACGCAGTATTTT. The chain recombines TRBV28 with TRBJ2-3; the D gene could be TRBD1 or TRBD2 (6 bases each). The CDR3 runs to 16 residues. Trimming removed 8 bases from V and 5 bases from J, with 23 bases in between. Germline CDR1 is MDHEN and CDR2 is SYDVKM.

This clonotype was counted many times. This sequence joins TRBV28 and TRBJ1-2; weak D call: TRBD1 (5 bases). This CDR3 contains 13 residues. With 5 bases removed from V and 2 bases from J, the gap between germline ends came to 9 bases. Germline V CDR1 and CDR2: MDHEN, SYDVKM. CDR3 residues: CASSQTVNYGYTF. The DNA for the CDR3 is TGTGCCAGCAGTCAGACAGTAAACTATGGCTACACCTTC.

This clonotype was observed at least ten times. This chain connects TRBV7-3 to TRBJ2-3; TRBD2 might be the D (6 bases). The V end lost 5 bases, the J end lost 6 bases, and 15 bases lay between the germline ends. Germline V gene data show CDR1 as SGHTA and CDR2 as FQGTGA. CDR3 length: 14 residues. CDR3 sequence: CASSPRLGGDTQYF. The DNA for the CDR3 is TGTGCCAGCAGCCCCCGACTAGGAGGGGATACGCAGTATTTT.

The rearrangement links TRBV7-2 to TRBJ2-3, with 12 nucleotides matching TRBD2. Germline V CDR1 and CDR2: SGHTA, FQGNSA. The length of the CDR3 is 16 residues. The V and J ends lost 5 bases and 4 bases, in that order; junction bases with no gene match: 7. The CDR3 is CASSAASGGAPDTQYF. In nucleotides, the CDR3 is TGTGCCAGCAGCGCCGCTAGCGGGGGGGCCCCAGATACGCAGTATTTT.

This clonotype was seen at least ten times. J is TRBJ1-1 and V is TRBV18; no clear D. The V end lost 1 base, the J end lost 4 bases, and 16 bases lay between the germline ends. In germline, CDR1 is KGHSH, CDR2 LQKENI. This CDR3 contains 16 residues. The CDR3 loop reads CASSPHEAGWGTEAFF. The DNA for the CDR3 is TGTGCCAGCTCACCACACGAGGCAGGCTGGGGCACTGAAGCTTTCTTT. Combining the CDR3 with reference TRBV18 and TRBJ1-1 gives the whole variable domain NAGVMQNPRHLVRRRGQEARLRCSPMKGHSHVYWYRQLPEEGLKFMVYLQKENIIDESGMPKERFSAEFPKEGPSILRIQQVVRGDSAAYFCASSPHEAGWGTEAFFGQGTRLTVV.

The table lists this clonotype with a few counts. The chain combines TRBV20-1 with TRBJ2-6, with 8 nucleotides matching TRBD1. The CDR3 has 17 residues. V dropped 0 bases and J dropped 4; count of bases not matched to a gene: 8. Germline V CDR1 and CDR2: DFQATT, SNEGSKA (reference sequence). In DNA form, the CDR3 reads TGCAGTGCTAGAGATCCCCAGGGGGCGCCCGGGGCCAACGTCCTGACTTTC. Amino acids: CSARDPQGAPGANVLTF.

The rearrangement joins TRBV20-1 to TRBJ1-5; 7 bases are a match to TRBD1. Germline V gene sequence: CDR1 DFQATT, CDR2 SNEGSKA (reference sequence). J gave up 3 bases and V 2 bases, and 4 bases lay outside the gene matches. CDR3 size: 14 residues. DNA for the CDR3: TGCAGTGCTAGACCCGGGACAGACAATCAGCCCCAGCATTTT. This sequence encodes CSARPGTDNQPQHF.

At least ten counts were recorded for this clonotype. The chain recombines TRBV13 with TRBJ2-5; 8 positions match TRBD2. Germline loops: CDR1 PRHDT, CDR2 FYEKMQ (reference sequence). V lost 3 bases to trimming and J lost 8 bases; unmatched junction nucleotides: 8. This CDR3 is 14 amino acids long. CDR3 coding DNA: TGTGCCAGCAGCTTGCCGGGACTAGTAGGTACCCAGTACTTC. This gives the protein CASSLPGLVGTQYF.

This clonotype was recorded a few times. A much more abundant neighbour one base away suggests this may be a read error. The chain couples TRBV6-1 to TRBJ2-1; D gene uncertain. The CDR3 is made up of 14 amino acids. Germline CDR1 MNHNS, CDR2 SASEGT. CDR3 in DNA: TGTACCACCCTCGGAGACGGGTTCGGGAATGAGCAGTTCTTC. Encoded protein: CTTLGDGFGNEQFF.

This clonotype was counted at least ten times. The V gene is TRBV28, the J gene TRBJ1-4; 8 nucleotides align to TRBD1. With 4 bases clipped from V and 6 bases from J, the junction kept 10 bases outside the gene matches. This CDR3 contains 16 residues. The germline V gene has CDR1 MDHEN and CDR2 SYDVKM. CDR3 DNA sequence: TGTGCCAGCAGTTCCCCCTGGACAGGGAGGGATGAAAAACTGTTTTTT. Protein product: CASSSPWTGRDEKLFF.

Concerning this clonotype itself: The junction departs from the called germline gene at one end, perhaps through a read error. The chain carries TRBV5-1 and TRBJ2-1, with 9 bases identical to TRBD1. Germline assignment: CDR1 SGHRS and CDR2 YFSETQ. The CDR3 contains 15 residues. CDR3 bases: TGTGCCAGCAGCCCCGACAGGGGGTCAATCAATGAGCAGTTCTTC. This encodes CASSPDRGSINEQFF.

The chain links TRBV4-1 to TRBJ2-3; TRBD2 agrees at 7 bases. Germline CDR1 reads MGHRA; CDR2 reads YSYEKL. This CDR3 spans 17 amino acids. The J segment lost 1 base and the V segment lost 1 base, leaving 8 bases of the junction unmatched. This CDR3 is CASSQATSEGGTDTQYF. The CDR3 DNA sequence: TGCGCCAGCAGCCAAGCCACTAGCGAGGGTGGCACAGATACGCAGTATTTT.

This chain's CDR3 is CASSPLSGADTEAFF. CDR3 bases: TGTGCCAGCTCACCACTCTCGGGGGCTGATACTGAAGCTTTCTTT. V gene TRBV18 combines with J gene TRBJ1-1, with D maybe TRBD1 (6 bases). V lost 1 base to trimming and J lost 5 bases, with 14 bases between them. CDR3 length: 15 amino acids. From germline, CDR1 is KGHSH and CDR2 LQKENI.

This clonotype was counted ten times or more. The chain employs TRBV2 and TRBJ1-6; 7 positions agree with TRBD1. V shed 5 bases, J shed 7 bases, and the junction held 5 bases outside the gene matches. From germline, CDR1 is SNHLY and CDR2 FYNNEI. The CDR3 covers 14 residues. DNA for the CDR3: TGTGCCAGCAGTTGGGACAGAACAAATTCACCCCTCCACTTT. Protein product: CASSWDRTNSPLHF.

In this sample, this clonotype turned up many times. The chain recombines TRBV6-2 or TRBV6-3 with TRBJ2-7; D not certain. The CDR3 loop spans 13 amino acids. V gave up 6 bases and J gave up 6 bases, with 15 bases separating them. CDR1 and CDR2 from the germline V gene are MNHEY and SVGEGT. This chain's CDR3 is CASRARPLPEQYF. The CDR3 region has the DNA TGTGCCAGCAGAGCCAGACCCCTTCCCGAGCAGTACTTC.

This clonotype has at least ten counts. For the CDR3, the DNA is TGTGCCAGCAGAAAGGACGGAGTTAACTATGGCTACACCTTC. Translating it yields CASRKDGVNYGYTF. The V and J genes are TRBV2 and TRBJ1-2; D is ambiguous. Germline V gene lookup returns CDR1 SNHLY and CDR2 FYNNEI. V was pared by 6 bases and J by 1 base, with 12 bases between. The CDR3 is 14 residues long.

The chain uses TRBV19 and TRBJ2-2, with D tentatively TRBD1 (6 bases). Trimming left V 4 bases short and J 5 bases short, with 11 bases between. The CDR3 runs to 14 residues. Per the germline V gene, CDR1 is LNHDA and CDR2 is SQIVND (reference sequence). CDR3 sequence (DNA): TGTGCCAGTAGTAAACAGGGAAGGACCGGGGAGCTGTTTTTT. This encodes CASSKQGRTGELFF. Looking up the rest from reference TRBV19 and TRBJ2-2 gives the full variable domain: DGGITQSPKYLFRKEGQNVTLSCEQNLNHDAMYWYRQDPGQGLRLIYYSQIVNDFQKGDIAEGYSVSREKKESFPLTVTSAQKNPTAFYLCASSKQGRTGELFFGEGSRLTVL.

This clonotype came up many times. The chain couples TRBV11-3 to TRBJ1-2; 8 nucleotides line up with TRBD1. The CDR3 spans 16 residues. CDR1 is SGHNT, CDR2 YENEEA, per germline. Trimming at V came to 5 bases and at J to 4 bases, leaving 12 bases not matched to a gene. The CDR3 DNA reads TGTGCCAGCAGCCCATCGACAGGGGTGTATGGCTATGGCTACACCTTC. Translated, it gives CASSPSTGVYGYGYTF.

Notes on this clonotype: A much larger clone is a single base away; this may be a read error. The chain employs TRBV9 and TRBJ2-1; D remains unclear. V dropped 4 bases and J dropped 9 bases, with 17 bases sitting between them. The germline gives CDR1 SGDLS, CDR2 YYNGEE. The CDR3 runs 14 residues. CDR3 coding DNA: TGTGCCAGCAGCCCAGACGGACCAGCGATTGAGCAGTTCTTC. Translated, it gives CASSPDGPAIEQFF.

The chain recombines TRBV7-9 with TRBJ2-3, with 11 bases that match TRBD2. Germline V CDR1 and CDR2: SEHNR, FQNEAQ (reference sequence). J was trimmed by 2 bases and V by 4 bases; bases with no gene match: 8. The CDR3 consists of 17 residues. The CDR3 nucleotides are TGTGCCAGCAGCTCCCCGCGACTAGCGGGGAACACAGATACGCAGTATTTT. Its translation is CASSSPRLAGNTDTQYF.